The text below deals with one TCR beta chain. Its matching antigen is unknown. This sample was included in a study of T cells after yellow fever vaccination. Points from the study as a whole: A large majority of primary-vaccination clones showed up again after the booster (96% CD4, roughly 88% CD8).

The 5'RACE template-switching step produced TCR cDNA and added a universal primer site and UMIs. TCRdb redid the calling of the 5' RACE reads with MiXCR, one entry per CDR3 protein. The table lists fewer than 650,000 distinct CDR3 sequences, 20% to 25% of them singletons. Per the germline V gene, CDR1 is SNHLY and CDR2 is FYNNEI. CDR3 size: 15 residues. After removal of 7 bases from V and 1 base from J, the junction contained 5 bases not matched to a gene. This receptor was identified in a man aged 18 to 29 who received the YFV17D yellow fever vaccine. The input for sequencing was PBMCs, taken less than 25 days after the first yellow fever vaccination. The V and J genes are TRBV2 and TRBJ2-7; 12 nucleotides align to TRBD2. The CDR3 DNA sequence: TGTGCCAGCACTCCGACTAGCGGGGGATCCTACGAGCAGTACTTC. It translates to CASTPTSGGSYEQYF.